This is a list of T cell receptor beta chains from one sample in a study of cytomegalovirus exposure and HLA in healthy donors. The data were produced by immunoSEQ multiplex PCR, yet TCRdb's version contains in-frame clones alone and is incomplete. Here the sample spans under 250,000 clones, around four fifths being singletons. Sequenced sample: PBMCs. Receptors were obtained from a woman between 18 and 29 years old in good health and CMV-seronegative. Both conserved end residues are part of each CDR3. D genes are given only for firm matches. Clone size is stated in some rows and not others, as once, few, many or a class when expanded.

TRBD1 . TRBJ1-2 TRBV15 TGTGCCACCAGCAGAGACTCCTGGACAGGGTTAGGCTACACCTTC CATSRDSWTGLGYTF
. . TRBJ1-5 TRBV4-1 TGCGCCAGCAGCCAGGGTCGGACAGTAGGCCAGCCCCAGCATTTT CASSQGRTVGQPQHF
TRBD2 few TRBJ2-7 TRBV19 TGTGCCAGTAGTACCTCTAGCGGGAGAGCGTACGAGCAGTACTTC CASSTSSGRAYEQYF
TRBD1 . TRBJ1-1 TRBV19 TGTGCCAGTAGTCCTAGGGACAGGGGGAACACTGAAGCTTTCTTT CASSPRDRGNTEAFF
TRBD1 . TRBJ2-2 TRBV25-1 TGTGCCAGCAGTGGGCTCAACAGGGGCGGCACCGGGGAGCTGTTTTTT CASSGLNRGGTGELFF
TRBD1 . TRBJ2-7 TRBV6-5 TGTGCCAGCAGTTACTCGGGACAGGGGGCCTACGAGCAGTACTTC CASSYSGQGAYEQYF
. . TRBJ1-2 TRBV4-2 TGTGCCAGCAGCCAAGAAGGGAACTATGGCTACACCTTC CASSQEGNYGYTF
. few TRBJ1-5 TRBV29-1 TGCAGCGTTTCGGAGCCAGGGGCAGGTCAGCCCCAGCATTTT CSVSEPGAGQPQHF
. few TRBJ1-2 TRBV5-1 TGCGCCAGCAGCTTGGCCGGGACGGCCTCCTATGGCTACACCTTC CASSLAGTASYGYTF
. once TRBJ1-5 TRBV27 TGTGCCAGCAGTTCTTGGGGCGCCAGCCAGGCCCAGCATTTT CASSSWGASQAQHF
TRBD2 . TRBJ2-1 TRBV6-5 TGTGCCAGCCGGAGCGGGGCCTCCTACAATGAGCAGTTCTTC CASRSGASYNEQFF
TRBD2 . TRBJ2-1 TRBV11-1 TGTGCCAGCAGCCCACGGACTAGCGGGAGGTTCAATGAGCAGTTCTTC CASSPRTSGRFNEQFF
TRBD2 . TRBJ2-7 TRBV5-1 TGCGCCAGCAGCTTTATTAGCGGGAGTTACGAGCAGTACTTC CASSFISGSYEQYF
. . TRBJ2-4 TRBV28 TGTGCCAGCAGTTTACGAGCGGATATCCTCAAAAACATTCAGTACTTC CASSLRADILKNIQYF
TRBD2 . TRBJ2-5 TRBV2 TGTGCCAGCACCCGACCCTTGACTAGCGGGAGATGGCAAGAGACCCAGTACTTC CASTRPLTSGRWQETQYF
. once TRBJ1-4 TRBV25-1 TGTGCCAGCAGTGAACCCGGGACCGATAAAAAACTGTTTTTT CASSEPGTDKKLFF
. . TRBJ2-7 TRBV2 TGTGCCAGCAGTCACAGGACCCGGGGCGGCTACGAGCAGTACTTC CASSHRTRGGYEQYF
TRBD2 . TRBJ2-5 TRBV7-3 TGTGCCAGCAGCCCCTCCGGGGGGGGGAACCAAGAGACCCAGTACTTC CASSPSGGGNQETQYF
. once TRBJ2-1 TRBV2 TGTGCCAGCAGTGAGGGTAGTATCCTGAAGGAGCAGTTCTTC CASSEGSILKEQFF
TRBD1 . TRBJ1-2 TRBV9 TGTGCCAGCAGCGCCACAGGGGAGGTCTATGGCTACACCTTC CASSATGEVYGYTF
. . TRBJ2-7 TRBV27 TGTGCCAGCAGCGAAACAGGGTCCCGGGCCGAGCAGTACTTC CASSETGSRAEQYF